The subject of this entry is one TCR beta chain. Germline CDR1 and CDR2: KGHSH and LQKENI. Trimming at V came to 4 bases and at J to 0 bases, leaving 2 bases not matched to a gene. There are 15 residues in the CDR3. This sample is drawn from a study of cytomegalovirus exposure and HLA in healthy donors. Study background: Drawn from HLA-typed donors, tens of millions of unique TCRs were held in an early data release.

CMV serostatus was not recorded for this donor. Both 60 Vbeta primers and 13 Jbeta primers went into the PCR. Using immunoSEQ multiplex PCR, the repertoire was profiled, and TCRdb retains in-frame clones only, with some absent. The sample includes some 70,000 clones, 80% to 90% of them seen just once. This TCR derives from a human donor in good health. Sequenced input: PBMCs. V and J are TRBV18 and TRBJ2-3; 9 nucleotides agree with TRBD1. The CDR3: CASSLGTGSTDTQYF. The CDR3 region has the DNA TGTGCCAGCTCACTAGGGACAGGGAGCACAGATACGCAGTATTTT.